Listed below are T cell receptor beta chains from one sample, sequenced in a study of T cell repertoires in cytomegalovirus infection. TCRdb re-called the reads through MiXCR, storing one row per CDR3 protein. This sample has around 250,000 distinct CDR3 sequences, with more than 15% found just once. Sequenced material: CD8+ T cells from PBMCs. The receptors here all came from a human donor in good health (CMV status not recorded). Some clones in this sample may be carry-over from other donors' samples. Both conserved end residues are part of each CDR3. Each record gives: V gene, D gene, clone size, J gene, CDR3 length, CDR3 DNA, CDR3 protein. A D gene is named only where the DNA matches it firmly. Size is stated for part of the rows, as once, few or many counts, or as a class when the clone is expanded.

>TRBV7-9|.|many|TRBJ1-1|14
TGTGCCAGCAGCTTAGTCCGACGGAACACTGAAGCTTTCTTT
CASSLVRRNTEAFF
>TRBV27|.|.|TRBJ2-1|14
TGTGCCAGCAGTTTCCCGGGAGTCAACAATGAGCAGTTCTTC
CASSFPGVNNEQFF
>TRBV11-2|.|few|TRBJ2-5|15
TGTGCCAGCAGCTTAAACTCATTGGCACAAGAGACCCAGTACTTC
CASSLNSLAQETQYF
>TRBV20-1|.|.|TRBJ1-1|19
TGCAGTGCTAGAGGAAGCGAAACATGGACAGTGCCCATGAACACTGAAGCTTTCTTT
CSARGSETWTVPMNTEAFF
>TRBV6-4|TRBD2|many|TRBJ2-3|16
TGTGCCAGCAGTGACGGGCGCGGGGGAATAAGAGATACGCAGTATTTT
CASSDGRGGIRDTQYF
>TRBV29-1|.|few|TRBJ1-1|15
TGCAGCGTTGATTGGATAGAGGGTTTGGGCACTGAAGCTTTCTTT
CSVDWIEGLGTEAFF
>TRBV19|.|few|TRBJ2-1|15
TGTGCCAGTAGTATAATGGGGCCCCCCTACAATGAGCAGTTCTTC
CASSIMGPPYNEQFF
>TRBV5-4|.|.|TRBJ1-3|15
TGTGCCAGCAGCTTGGGTGATTGGACTGGAAACACCATATATTTT
CASSLGDWTGNTIYF
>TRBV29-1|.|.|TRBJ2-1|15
TGCAGCGTTGAAGATCGCGGTTTTCTCTACAATGAGCAGTTCTTC
CSVEDRGFLYNEQFF
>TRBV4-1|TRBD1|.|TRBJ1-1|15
TGCGCCAGCAGCAAAAGCCAGGGGGCGTCTACTGAAGCTTTCTTT
CASSKSQGASTEAFF